This T cell receptor (beta chain) is from a study of blood T cell repertoires in COVID-19. About the study: Whether acute or convalescent, the COVID-19 samples came from the United States, Italy and Spain.

Residents of about two dozen US areas, aged about 18 to 95 years, made up the participants. Among Cohort 3 donors, those recovered had two negative PCRs, clearance, or symptom resolution. Looked up from germline, CDR1 is MNHEY and CDR2 is SVGAGI. The ends were cut back, 0 bases at V and 10 bases at J, with 16 bases in the middle. CDR3 size: 16 residues. Clones were sequenced by immunoSEQ multiplex PCR, and TCRdb holds only the in-frame ones, with some missing. The table shows around 260,000 clones, with approximately 85% occurring only once. This clonotype originated in a woman aged 30 to 39 who had recovered from COVID-19. Sample: PBMCs or T cells enriched from blood (not recorded which). V is TRBV6-5 and J is TRBJ1-6; possibly TRBD1 for D (5 bases). CDR3 residues: CASSYSMNPGHSPLHF. In nucleotides, the CDR3 is TGTGCCAGCAGTTACTCGATGAATCCAGGGCACTCACCCCTCCACTTT.